Each of the 5 T cell receptor beta chains below was sequenced from the same sample in a study of blood T cell repertoires in COVID-19. Profiled with immunoSEQ multiplex PCR; TCRdb holds only in-frame clones, not every one. This table holds about 200,000 clones, around 87% found once. Sample: peripheral blood. The receptors were gathered from a man aged 60 to 75 with acute or convalescent COVID-19.

The chain uses TRBV7-3 and TRBJ2-1, with a possible D match to TRBD1 (6 bases). There are 14 residues in the CDR3. The germline CDR1 and CDR2 sequences are SGHTA and FQGTGA. V lost 4 bases to trimming and J lost 5 bases, with 12 bases between them. The CDR3: CASSSTGTHNEQFF. In DNA, the CDR3 is TGTGCCAGCAGCTCCACCGGGACACACAATGAGCAGTTCTTC.

The chain carries TRBV6-5 and TRBJ2-7; D might be TRBD2 (6 bases). The germline CDR1 and CDR2 sequences are MNHEY and SVGAGI. CDR3 length equals 15 residues. The V end was cut by 5 bases, the J end by 4 bases, with 18 bases between. The CDR3 sequence: CASSTLGGVAYEQYF. The CDR3 coding sequence is TGTGCCAGCAGTACCCTGGGGGGTGTAGCGTACGAGCAGTACTTC.

This clone was observed a single time. The V gene is TRBV7-3, the J gene TRBJ2-3, with TRBD1 matching 7 bases. Germline loops: CDR1 SGHTA, CDR2 FQGTGA. This CDR3 has 14 residues. The V and J ends lost 5 bases and 1 base, in that order; junction bases with no gene match: 3. The CDR3 here is CASSPTGGTDTQYF. The CDR3, as DNA: TGTGCCAGCAGCCCAACAGGGGGCACAGATACGCAGTATTTT.

This clone was observed a single time. The chain recombines TRBV6-2 or TRBV6-3 with TRBJ1-6, with 9 bases matching TRBD1. Germline CDR1 MNHEY, CDR2 SVGEGT. Unmatched junction bases numbered 10, after V lost 2 bases and J lost 8 bases. CDR3 length: 17 residues. The CDR3 DNA is TGTGCCAGCAGTTACCCCCATCGGGACAGGGATCATTCACCCCTCCACTTT. Its protein is CASSYPHRDRDHSPLHF.

The chain combines TRBV21-1 with TRBJ2-1; the table's D call, TRBD1, has no DNA check behind it. TRBV21-1 is recorded as a pseudogene. This CDR3 contains 17 residues. The CDR3 region is CASSASGTGIVGDEQFF. As DNA, the CDR3 is TGTGCCAGCAGCGCCTCCGGGACAGGGATCGTGGGCGATGAGCAGTTCTTC.